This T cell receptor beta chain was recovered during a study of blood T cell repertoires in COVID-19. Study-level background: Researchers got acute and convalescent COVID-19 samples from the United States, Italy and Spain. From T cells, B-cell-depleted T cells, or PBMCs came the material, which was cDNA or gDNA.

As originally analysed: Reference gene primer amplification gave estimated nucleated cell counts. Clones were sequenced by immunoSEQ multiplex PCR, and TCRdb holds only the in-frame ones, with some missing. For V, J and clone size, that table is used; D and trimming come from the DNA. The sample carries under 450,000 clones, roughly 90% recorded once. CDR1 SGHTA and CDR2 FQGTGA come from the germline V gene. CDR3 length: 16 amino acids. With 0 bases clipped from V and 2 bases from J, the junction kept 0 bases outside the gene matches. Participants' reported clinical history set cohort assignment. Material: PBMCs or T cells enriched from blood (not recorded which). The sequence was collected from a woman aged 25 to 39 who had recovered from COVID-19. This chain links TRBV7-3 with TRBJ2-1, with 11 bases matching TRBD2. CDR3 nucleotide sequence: TGTGCCAGCAGCTTAACGACTAGCGGGGCCTACAATGAGCAGTTCTTC. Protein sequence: CASSLTTSGAYNEQFF.